A single T cell receptor (beta chain) is shown here with its context. The clone's antigen remains unknown. Per-nucleotide qualities are absent, and no much larger clonotype sits a single base away. From the cysteine through the phenylalanine, the CDR3 covers 17 amino acids. Just CDR3 DNA is preserved here, 51 bases in frame from base 1. From the germline V gene, CDR1 is SGHRS and CDR2 is YFSETQ. Trimming at the junction amounts to 4 bases on V and 0 bases on J, and the germline ends lie 19 bases apart. This sample was included in a study of shared clonotypes between healthy human individuals (dated by TCRdb to 2018 to 2021). Describing the broader study: The cohort comprised a couple of women and three men aged 18 to 49 years. Different laboratories and diverse techniques were used to prepare libraries and sequence TCR repertoires, to increase sequencing depth and limit assay-specific biases. Blood TCR repertoires of roughly five healthy adults were deeply sequenced to estimate repertoire size and the extent of clonotype sharing between individuals. Between about 0.85 and 9.5 billion PBMCs per donor were obtained by leukapheresis. For each donor, CD4 naive and CD4 memory were each run on three plates, CD8 naive on two plates, and CD8 memory on one plate.

Overall results and qualifications from the work: Because the study included only a small number of donors, the genetic and exposure-history diversity represented was limited. Sharing across a handful of donors was observed for 4.5% to 6.5% of naive CD4, over 3% of naive CD8, roughly 2.3% of memory CD4, and about 0.4% of memory CD8 clonotypes. Pairwise subsampling led to the expectation that sequencing depth would affect the degree of clonotype sharing among donors. Naive subsets generally had larger estimated clonotype richness than memory subsets. Sampling was restricted to blood, and TCR repertoires in tissues likely differ from the TCR repertoires found in blood. Rarefaction of sorted-subset datasets indicated incomplete sequencing despite the large sequencing depth. Higher generation probabilities were observed for clonotypes shared by all four sorted-subset donors than for non-shared clonotypes.

Donors were healthy HIV-negative adults with no recently reported acute infections or vaccinations. Every donor was a Caucasian adult living in Nashville, Tennessee, USA. CD4+ T cells were enriched by magnetic negative selection, after which naive cells were positively selected on CD45RA and the negative fraction was taken as the memory subset. Blood was collected by leukapheresis, and PBMCs were isolated by Ficoll-Histopaque density gradient centrifugation and then cryopreserved in liquid nitrogen vapor phase. Analytical flow cytometry was used to check the purity and quantity of every magnetically sorted T cell population. Each sorted fraction had its genomic DNA isolated and then quantified by UV absorbance on a Nanodrop 2000c. Using the deep immunoSEQ assay, TCR CDR3 regions were amplified from genomic DNA by multiplex PCR. Extracted genomic DNA from each cell subset was spread evenly across all wells of several immunoSEQ 96-well plates, with each plate serving as a replicate. Each replicate PCR for sorted subsets received roughly 200 ng genomic DNA, equal to roughly 30,000 T cell genomes. Purified libraries were measured with a Qubit 3.0 fluorometer, size-checked on a Bioanalyzer 2100, and measured again with the KAPA Library Quantification kit. Every immunoSEQ 96-well plate was sequenced on a separate single-read 150-cycle Illumina NextSeq 550 flow cell. Under the source paper's analysis protocol: Because the immunoSEQ output included only junctional sequences and no quality scores, the filtering could not be the same as the filtering used for full-length reads. To assign V/J genes and CDR3, sequences were annotated against IMGT germline references using PyIR, a Python wrapper for IgBLAST v1.9. Any read was removed if the V/J assignment was weak (E-value above 1e-6), the CDR3 was missing, or the read contained stop codons, out-of-frame junctions, or ambiguous translated residues. V3J clonotypes were defined as sequences sharing an identical inferred V gene, J gene, and CDR3 amino acid sequence. To compute the percentage overlap between repertoires, the number of shared unique clonotypes was divided by the size of the smaller repertoire. Three approaches were used to assess repertoire richness: RTK rarefaction, the Chao1 estimator, and Recon v2.1 estimates of unobserved clonotypes. OLGA was used to compute generation probabilities for all TCRbeta clonotypes that the gDNA method yielded from a few donors. TCRdb holds this immuneACCESS table with in-frame rearrangements only. Some clones are missing; in checked studies, unresolved V genes explain under half, and the rest has no known cause. Clone size and the V and J calls come from that table; the DNA yielded D and trimming. The sample includes 2 million to 3 million clones, with just over 90% observed a single time. The ten largest clones capture 0.13% to 0.15% of the sample.

Material for sequencing was naive CD4+ T cells sorted from blood. The intended sense of this specimen's cell subset or site label: CD45RA+ positively selected. The clonotype comes from a man aged 18 to 30 in good health. The chain employs TRBV5-1 and TRBJ1-1; no D gene call is confident. The DNA reads as follows: TGCGCCAGCAGCCCCCGGCCTACCGAGGGCATGAACACTGAAGCTTTCTTT. This sequence encodes CASSPRPTEGMNTEAFF.